A single sample is the source of the 5 T cell receptor beta chains below, sequenced in a study of T cell changes during pregnancy in multiple sclerosis. Measured with immunoSEQ multiplex PCR; TCRdb has only the in-frame clones, and not every one. The sample lists some 81,000 clones, roughly 91% seen once, with 2.6% in the top ten. Here the sequenced sample was peripheral blood, taken after pregnancy. All receptors come from a female donor in good health, enrolled as a control in a pregnancy study.

This clone occurred a few times. The V and J genes are TRBV7-9 and TRBJ2-2, with 12 bases matching TRBD2. The CDR3 runs 15 residues. Germline V gene sequence: CDR1 SEHNR, CDR2 FQNEAQ (reference sequence). V lost 5 bases and J lost 7; bases outside the gene matches: 5. This chain's CDR3 is CASSTLAGGNGELFF. The CDR3 bases are TGTGCCAGCAGCACACTAGCGGGAGGTAACGGGGAGCTGTTTTTT.

In regard to this clone: The junction and the germline gene differ at one end; a read error may be behind it. The V and J genes are TRBV6-5 and TRBJ1-1, with no clear D. CDR1 and CDR2 from the germline V gene are MNHEY and SVGAGI. The CDR3 is 13 amino acids. This CDR3 is CASRTPVNAEAFF. CDR3 bases: TGTGCCAGCAGGACACCAGTGAACGCTGAAGCTTTCTTT.

The chain combines TRBV11-3 with TRBJ2-2, with a tentative D call TRBD2 (5 bases). Looked up from germline, CDR1 is SGHNT and CDR2 is YENEEA. This CDR3 has 16 residues. V shed 0 bases and J shed 5 bases, with 13 bases lying between them. The CDR3 coding sequence is TGTGCCAGCAGCTTAGATCAGCGGCCGGGGACCGGGGAGCTGTTTTTT. This translates into CASSLDQRPGTGELFF. The full variable domain, with the rest looked up from reference TRBV11-3 and TRBJ2-2, is EAGVVQSPRYKIIEKKQPVAFWCNPISGHNTLYWYLQNLGQGPELLIRYENEEAVDDSQLPKDRFSAERLKGVDSTLKIQPAELGDSAVYLCASSLDQRPGTGELFFGEGSRLTVL.

This clone was picked up one time. The chain employs TRBV4-1 and TRBJ2-3, with 7 positions matching TRBD2. The CDR3 length is 17 residues. Germline trimming cut 0 bases from V and 3 bases from J; bases unmatched to any gene: 9. The V gene's germline CDR1 is MGHRA and CDR2 YSYEKL. The CDR3 DNA is TGCGCCAGCAGCCAAGACCCCCGACTAGCCGGGACAGATACGCAGTATTTT. This encodes CASSQDPRLAGTDTQYF.

The chain joins TRBV18 to TRBJ2-2; D unresolved. Germline CDR1 reads KGHSH; CDR2 reads LQKENI. Trimming took off 1 base at V and 0 bases at J, with 6 bases between the two ends. This CDR3 has 15 residues. CDR3 coding DNA: TGTGCCAGCTCACCACAGGAGACGAACACCGGGGAGCTGTTTTTT. It is translated as CASSPQETNTGELFF.